A selection of T cell receptor beta chains follows, all from one sample in a study of blood T cell repertoires in COVID-19. Sequencing used immunoSEQ multiplex PCR; TCRdb keeps in-frame clones, though not all of them. The table lists tens of thousands of clones, over 55% of them singletons. The sample was peripheral blood. The receptors stem from a woman older than 75 with acute or convalescent COVID-19. The CDR3 runs from the conserved cysteine through the conserved F or W. The D gene is left open where the match is weak. Clone size is shown for a subset of rows, as once, few, many or a class of expanded clone.

NA	TRBV7-9	NA	TRBJ1-1	TGTGCCAGCAGTATCACTGAAGCTTTCTTT	CASSITEAFF
TRBD1	TRBV14	NA	TRBJ2-2	TGTGCCAGCAGCTACCGGGACAGATCCACCGGGGAGCTGTTTTTT	CASSYRDRSTGELFF
TRBD1	TRBV7-9	many	TRBJ2-7	TGTGCCAGCACCTCTCTCCAGGGGGTCGGGTACGAGCAGTACTTC	CASTSLQGVGYEQYF
NA	TRBV5-6	NA	TRBJ2-1	TGTGCCAGCAGCTCGATAGCGGAGTTATCCTACAATGAGCAGTTCTTC	CASSSIAELSYNEQFF
NA	TRBV7-9	NA	TRBJ1-2	TGTGCCAGCAGCCCGAATGAGGGTCCATATGGCTACACCTTC	CASSPNEGPYGYTF
NA	TRBV15	NA	TRBJ2-1	TGTGCCACCAGCAGAGACTTCGGACTGATCTCCTACAATGAGCAGTTCTTC	CATSRDFGLISYNEQFF
TRBD2	TRBV9	NA	TRBJ2-1	TGTGCCAGCAGCGCTAAACTAGCGGAAAACAATGAGCAGTTCTTC	CASSAKLAENNEQFF
TRBD2	TRBV4-3	NA	TRBJ2-7	TGCGCCAGCAGCCAAGATGTGGGACTAGCGGGAGCCTCCTACGAGCAGTACTTC	CASSQDVGLAGASYEQYF
NA	TRBV10-3	NA	TRBJ1-2	TGTGCCATCAGTGAGACAAATAACTATGGCTACACCTTC	CAISETNNYGYTF
NA	TRBV30	NA	TRBJ2-5	TGTGCCTGGGGACTAAGGGGGACCCAGTACTTC	CAWGLRGTQYF
TRBD1	TRBV5-8	NA	TRBJ2-1	TGTGCCAGCAGGGGACAGAGCTCCTACAATGAGCAGTTCTTC	CASRGQSSYNEQFF
TRBD2	TRBV6-6	NA	TRBJ2-7	TGTGCCAGCAGTTACTCTTCCGGGACTAGTGCCTACGAGCAGTACTTC	CASSYSSGTSAYEQYF
NA	TRBV6-5	once	TRBJ2-2	TGTGCCAGCAGAACCGACTGGAGTGGCACCGGGGAGCTGTTTTTT	CASRTDWSGTGELFF
NA	TRBV3-1/TRBV3-2	NA	TRBJ2-6	TGTGCCAGCAGCCAAAGCTCCTACGCTGGGGCCAACGTCCTGACTTTC	CASSQSSYAGANVLTF
NA	TRBV10-3	NA	TRBJ2-7	TGTGCCATCAGCTCACTAGCTAACGAGCAGTACTTC	CAISSLANEQYF
TRBD2	TRBV3-1/TRBV3-2	many	TRBJ2-1	TGTGCCAGCAGCCAAGTCTATTCGACTAGCGGCCCGGCTGAGCAGTTCTTC	CASSQVYSTSGPAEQFF
TRBD1	TRBV7-9	NA	TRBJ1-3	TGTGCCAGCAGCCACGGACAGGGCACTGGAAACACCATATATTTT	CASSHGQGTGNTIYF
NA	TRBV29-1	NA	TRBJ2-3	TGCAGCGTCTATAACAGGGCCTATACGCAGTATTTT	CSVYNRAYTQYF
NA	TRBV2	NA	TRBJ2-1	TGTGCCAGCACACCGGGAGAAGGGAATGAGCAGTTCTTC	CASTPGEGNEQFF
TRBD1	TRBV10-1	NA	TRBJ1-2	TGCGCCAGTAATTACAGGGGCTATTATGGCTACACCTTC	CASNYRGYYGYTF
NA	TRBV27	NA	TRBJ2-7	TGTGCCAGCAGTTTTTCGACCCGGGGAGAGCTTATGAACGAGCAGTACTTC	CASSFSTRGELMNEQYF
NA	TRBV7-2	few	TRBJ2-3	TGTGCCAGCAGCGCATACAGGGACCTTCGCACAGATACGCAGTATTTT	CASSAYRDLRTDTQYF
NA	TRBV29-1	NA	TRBJ1-1	TGCAGCGTGGGCGAGACGGGGAACACTGAAGCTTTCTTT	CSVGETGNTEAFF
TRBD2	TRBV3-1/TRBV3-2	NA	TRBJ2-1	TGTGCCAGCAGCCAAGTTGGTAGCGGGAAGTTCTTC	CASSQVGSGKFF